This T cell receptor beta chain was recorded in a study of T cell repertoires in cytomegalovirus infection. The V gene's germline CDR1 is MNHNY and CDR2 SVGAGI (reference sequence). This CDR3 region has 15 residues. TCRdb re-analysed the reads in MiXCR, keeping a single row per CDR3 protein. The table records some 180,000 distinct CDR3 sequences, approximately 20% of them present only once. This clonotype was detected once. A read error may be the cause here, since a much bigger clone is one base away. The genes are TRBV6-6 and TRBJ1-1; possibly TRBD1 for D (6 bases). The sequenced sample consisted of PBMCs. The TCR originated in a human donor in good health (CMV status not recorded). Some clones in this sample may be carry-over from other donors' samples. Here the CDR3 reads CASRPPGTLNTQAFF. The CDR3 region has the DNA TGTGCCAGCAGACCCCCCGGGACACTGAACACTCAAGCTTTCTTT.